The 7 T cell receptor beta chains listed next were all sequenced from one sample in a study of CD8 T cells in Susac syndrome. RNA amounts of roughly 0.5 to 1 ug underwent reverse transcription with random hexamers. TCRdb redid the calling of the immunoSEQ multiplex PCR reads with MiXCR, one entry per CDR3 protein. The data contain around 130,000 distinct CDR3 sequences, just under 95% of them singletons. The specimen sequenced was CD8+ T cells from PBMCs. These receptors were obtained from a human donor with Susac syndrome.

The rearrangement uses TRBV6-2 or TRBV6-3 and TRBJ2-1; the match to TRBD1 covers 7 bases. With 5 bases clipped from V and 8 bases from J, the junction kept 6 bases outside the gene matches. Germline CDR1 MNHEY, CDR2 SVGEGT. The CDR3 covers 13 residues. In nucleotides, the CDR3 is TGTGCCAGCAGTGTCCAGGGGGTCCATGAGCAGTTCTTC. Translated, it gives CASSVQGVHEQFF.

The chain combines TRBV14 with TRBJ2-1; TRBD2 might be the D (5 bases). This CDR3 is built from 14 residues. Germline CDR1 is SGHDN and CDR2 is FVKESK. Trimming removed 0 bases from V and 4 bases from J, with 7 bases in between. CDR3 nucleotide sequence: TGTGCCAGCAGCCAAGACAGCGGTTACAATGAGCAGTTCTTC. Encoded protein: CASSQDSGYNEQFF.

This clonotype came up once. The J gene is TRBJ2-7, the V gene TRBV2, with TRBD1 identical over 7 bases. V lost 3 bases, J lost 2 bases, and 7 bases stayed unmatched. The CDR3 consists of 15 residues. Germline V CDR1 and CDR2: SNHLY, FYNNEI. This CDR3 is CASSDRTGLTYEQYF. The CDR3 DNA follows: TGTGCCAGCAGTGACAGGACAGGCCTTACCTACGAGCAGTACTTC.

The chain employs TRBV7-6 and TRBJ2-5, with 13 nucleotides matching TRBD2. Germline V gene sequence: CDR1 SGHVS, CDR2 FNYEAQ. The CDR3 extends over 16 amino acids. V shed 5 bases, J shed 0 bases, and the junction held 3 bases outside the gene matches. The DNA of the CDR3 is TGTGCCAGCAGCACGGGACTAGCGGGGTACCAAGAGACCCAGTACTTC. It yields the protein CASSTGLAGYQETQYF.

V and J are TRBV14 and TRBJ2-1; 7 nucleotides line up with TRBD1. J gave up 9 bases and V 4 bases, and 9 bases lay outside the gene matches. The CDR3 is 14 amino acids. Germline CDR1 is SGHDN and CDR2 is FVKESK. The CDR3 bases are TGTGCCAGCAGCCCGCTCACAGGGGATCGTGAGCAGTTCTTC. Protein product: CASSPLTGDREQFF.

This chain's CDR3 is CASSQGDRSWETQYF. Written as DNA, the CDR3 is TGTGCCAGCAGCCAAGGGGACAGGTCATGGGAGACCCAGTACTTC. The J gene is TRBJ2-5, the V gene TRBV3-1; 8 nucleotides agree with TRBD1. V shed 1 base, J shed 5 bases, and the junction held 6 bases outside the gene matches. The CDR3 has 15 residues. CDR1 and CDR2 from the germline V gene are LGHDT and YNNKEL (reference sequence).

The chain links TRBV25-1 to TRBJ1-1, with a possible D match to TRBD1 (5 bases). The V and J ends lost 5 bases and 6 bases respectively, with 10 bases between them. The V gene's germline CDR1 is MGHDK and CDR2 SYGVNS. The CDR3 length is 12 residues. The CDR3 loop is CASSPGGAEAFF. The CDR3 bases are TGTGCCAGCAGTCCCGGGGGGGCTGAAGCTTTCTTT. The variable domain in full, with the rest retrieved from reference TRBV25-1 and TRBJ1-1, is EADIYQTPRYLVIGTGKKITLECSQTMGHDKMYWYQQDPGMELHLIHYSYGVNSTEKGDLSSESTVSRIRTEHFPLTLESARPSHTSQYLCASSPGGAEAFFGQGTRLTVV.